The 6 T cell receptor beta chains given below trace back to one sample, sequenced in a study of early T cells in non-severe SARS-CoV-2 infection. TCRdb analysed the 5' RACE reads with MiXCR anew, one entry per CDR3 protein. Of some 110,000 distinct CDR3 sequences in the sample, about 15% were seen once. Sequenced: whole blood. The receptor set was obtained from an adult who was a healthcare worker with PCR-confirmed SARS-CoV-2 infection or an uninfected control (not recorded which).

This clonotype was seen a few times. The genes are TRBV6-6 and TRBJ2-7; 7 bases fit TRBD2. Germline CDR1 and CDR2: MNHNY and SVGAGI (reference sequence). The CDR3 loop spans 13 amino acids. The V gene end was trimmed by 7 bases and the J gene end by 0 bases; junction bases not matched to a gene: 3. The CDR3: CASMASGSYEQYF. CDR3 sequence (DNA): TGTGCCAGCATGGCTAGCGGCTCCTACGAGCAGTACTTC.

This clonotype was seen only a few times. J is TRBJ2-2 and V is TRBV18; D gene ambiguous. The V gene lost 4 bases and the J gene lost 5 bases, with 8 bases spanning the gap. Germline assignment: CDR1 KGHSH and CDR2 LQKENI. The CDR3 is made up of 13 amino acids. The CDR3 bases are TGTGCCAGCTCACTCTCAGCTACCGGGGAGCTGTTTTTT. Protein sequence: CASSLSATGELFF.

The table lists this clonotype with many counts. The chain joins TRBV18 to TRBJ1-2, with TRBD1 matching over 8 bases. V was clipped by 3 bases and J by 4 bases; unmatched bases: 10. This CDR3 contains 16 residues. CDR1 and CDR2 from the germline V gene are KGHSH and LQKENI. CDR3: CASSPSGQGRGYGYTF. CDR3 in DNA: TGTGCCAGCTCACCCTCCGGACAGGGTAGGGGCTATGGCTACACCTTC.

This clonotype was observed a handful of times. The chain links TRBV30 to TRBJ1-2, with 8 bases fitting TRBD1. The junction had 7 bases not matched to a gene; V was cut back by 1 base and J by 3 bases. The CDR3 sequence is 15 residues long. Germline V gene sequence: CDR1 GTSNPN, CDR2 SVGIG (reference sequence). The DNA of the CDR3 is TGTGCCTGGAGTGCCCCAGGGGGCGCGCACTATGGCTACACCTTC. Its protein product is CAWSAPGGAHYGYTF. Using reference TRBV30 and TRBJ1-2 for the parts outside the CDR3, the full variable domain is SQTIHQWPATLVQPVGSPLSLECTVEGTSNPNLYWYRQAAGRGLQLLFYSVGIGQISSEVPQNLSASRPQDRQFILSSKKLLLSDSGFYLCAWSAPGGAHYGYTFGSGTRLTVV.

This clonotype was seen more than once but under ten times. The chain has TRBV6-5 and TRBJ2-5; a weak D match, TRBD1 (6 bases). The CDR3 runs to 15 residues. Germline CDR1 MNHEY, CDR2 SVGAGI. The ends were cut back, 4 bases at V and 5 bases at J, with 17 bases in the middle. The DNA of the CDR3 is TGTGCCAGCAGTTCGAAAGAGGACAGTCCGGAGACCCAGTACTTC. This codes for CASSSKEDSPETQYF.

In its sample, this clonotype was seen a few times. This rearrangement joins TRBV3-1 to TRBJ1-1; D perhaps matches TRBD1 (5 bases). This CDR3 comprises 15 residues. Per the germline V gene, CDR1 is LGHDT and CDR2 is YNNKEL (reference sequence). V shed 2 bases and J shed 1 base, with 11 bases lying between them. CDR3 protein: CASSQRGSGNTEAFF. Here the CDR3 DNA reads TGTGCCAGCAGCCAAAGGGGCTCGGGGAACACTGAAGCTTTCTTT.